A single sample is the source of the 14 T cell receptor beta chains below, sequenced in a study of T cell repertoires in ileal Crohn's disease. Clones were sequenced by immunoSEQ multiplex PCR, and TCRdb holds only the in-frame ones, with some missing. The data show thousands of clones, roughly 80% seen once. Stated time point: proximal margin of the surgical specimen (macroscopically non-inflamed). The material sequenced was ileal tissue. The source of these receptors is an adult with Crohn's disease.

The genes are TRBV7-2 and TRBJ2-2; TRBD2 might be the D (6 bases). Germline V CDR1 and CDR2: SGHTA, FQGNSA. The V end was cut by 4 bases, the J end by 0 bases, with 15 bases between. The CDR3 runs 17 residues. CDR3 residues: CASSYRAGRTNTGELFF. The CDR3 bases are TGTGCCAGCAGCTACCGCGCGGGACGTACGAACACCGGGGAGCTGTTTTTT.

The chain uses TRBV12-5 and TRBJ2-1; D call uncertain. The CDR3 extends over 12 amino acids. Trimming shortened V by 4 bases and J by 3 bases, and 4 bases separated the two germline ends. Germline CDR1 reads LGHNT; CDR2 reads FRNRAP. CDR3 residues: CASGSGYNEQFF. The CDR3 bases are TGTGCTAGTGGTTCAGGCTACAATGAGCAGTTCTTC.

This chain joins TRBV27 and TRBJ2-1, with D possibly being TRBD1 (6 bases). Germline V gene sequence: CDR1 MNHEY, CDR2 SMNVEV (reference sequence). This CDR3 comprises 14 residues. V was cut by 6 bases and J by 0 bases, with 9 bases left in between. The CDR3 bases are TGTGCCAGCAGAACAGGGAGCTCCTACAATGAGCAGTTCTTC. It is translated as CASRTGSSYNEQFF.

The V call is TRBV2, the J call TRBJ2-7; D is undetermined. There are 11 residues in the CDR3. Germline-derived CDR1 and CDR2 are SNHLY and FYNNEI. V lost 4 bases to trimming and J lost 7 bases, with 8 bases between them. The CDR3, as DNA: TGTGCCAGCAGTGTAATGGGGGAGCAGTACTTC. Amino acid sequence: CASSVMGEQYF.

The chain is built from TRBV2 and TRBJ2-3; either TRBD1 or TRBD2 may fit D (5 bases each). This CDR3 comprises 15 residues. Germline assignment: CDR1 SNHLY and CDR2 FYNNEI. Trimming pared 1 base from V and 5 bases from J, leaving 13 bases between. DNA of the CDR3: TGTGCCAGCAGTGAAGGAGGGGTCCGGTTAGATACGCAGTATTTT. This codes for CASSEGGVRLDTQYF.

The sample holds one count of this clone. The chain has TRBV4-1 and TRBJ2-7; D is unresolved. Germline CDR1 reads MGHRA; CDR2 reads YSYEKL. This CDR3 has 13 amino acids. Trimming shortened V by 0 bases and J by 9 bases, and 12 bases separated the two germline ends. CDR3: CASSQDLGPGQYF. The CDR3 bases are TGCGCCAGCAGCCAAGATCTGGGCCCCGGGCAGTACTTC.

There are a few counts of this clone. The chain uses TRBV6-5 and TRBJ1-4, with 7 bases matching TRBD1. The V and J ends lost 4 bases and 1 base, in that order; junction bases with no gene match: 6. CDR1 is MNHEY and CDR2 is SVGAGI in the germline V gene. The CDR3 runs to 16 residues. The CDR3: CASSSQGWRTNEKLFF. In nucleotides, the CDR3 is TGTGCCAGCAGTTCACAGGGGTGGAGAACTAATGAAAAACTGTTTTTT.

CDR3 sequence (DNA): TGCGCCAGCAGCCAGCGTCCCGACGGGACAGGACAACAAGATACGCAGTATTTT. Translating it yields CASSQRPDGTGQQDTQYF. This chain connects TRBV4-1 to TRBJ2-3, with 8 bases identical to TRBD1. CDR3 size: 18 residues. J was trimmed by 5 bases and V by 3 bases; bases with no gene match: 16. The V gene's germline CDR1 is MGHRA and CDR2 YSYEKL.

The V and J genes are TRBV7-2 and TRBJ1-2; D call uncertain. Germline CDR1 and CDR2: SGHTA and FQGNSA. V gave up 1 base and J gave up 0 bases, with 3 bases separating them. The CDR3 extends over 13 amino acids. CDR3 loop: CASSLVTNYGYTF. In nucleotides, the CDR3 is TGTGCCAGCAGCTTAGTTACTAACTATGGCTACACCTTC.

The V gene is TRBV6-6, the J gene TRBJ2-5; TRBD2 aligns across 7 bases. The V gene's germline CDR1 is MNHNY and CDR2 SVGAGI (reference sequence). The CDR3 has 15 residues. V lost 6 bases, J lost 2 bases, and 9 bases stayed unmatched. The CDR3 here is CASRPGGGGQETQYF. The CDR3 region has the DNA TGTGCCAGCAGACCGGGGGGTGGGGGTCAAGAGACCCAGTACTTC.

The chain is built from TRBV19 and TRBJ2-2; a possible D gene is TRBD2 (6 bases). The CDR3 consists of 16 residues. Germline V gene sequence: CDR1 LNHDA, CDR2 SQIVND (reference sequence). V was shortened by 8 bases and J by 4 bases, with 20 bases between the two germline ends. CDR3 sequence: CASHRKPGDSTGELFF. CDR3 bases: TGTGCCAGTCATAGGAAGCCGGGGGATTCCACCGGGGAGCTGTTTTTT.

The DNA of the CDR3 is TGTGCCAGCAGCTTGAGCCTCGATCACAACACCTTC. Its translation: CASSLSLDHNTF. This chain uses TRBV5-8 with TRBJ1-2; D gene ambiguous. V shed 1 base and J shed 12 bases, with 13 bases lying between them. Per germline, CDR1 SGHTS and CDR2 YDEGEE. CDR3 length: 12 residues.

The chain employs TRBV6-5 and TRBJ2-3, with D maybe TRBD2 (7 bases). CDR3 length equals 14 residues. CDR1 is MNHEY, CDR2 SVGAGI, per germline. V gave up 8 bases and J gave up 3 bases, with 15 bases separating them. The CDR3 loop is CASGGALGTDTQYF. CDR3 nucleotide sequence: TGTGCCAGCGGGGGGGCCTTGGGTACAGATACGCAGTATTTT.

The CDR3 protein is CASLAGGSFRTDTQYF. CDR3 bases: TGCGCCAGCCTAGCGGGGGGCTCATTCCGCACAGATACGCAGTATTTT. The chain carries TRBV5-1 and TRBJ2-3; 11 bases line up with TRBD2. With V trimmed by 7 bases and J by 1 base, 8 bases remained unmatched. Germline CDR1 is SGHRS and CDR2 is YFSETQ. CDR3 length: 16 amino acids.